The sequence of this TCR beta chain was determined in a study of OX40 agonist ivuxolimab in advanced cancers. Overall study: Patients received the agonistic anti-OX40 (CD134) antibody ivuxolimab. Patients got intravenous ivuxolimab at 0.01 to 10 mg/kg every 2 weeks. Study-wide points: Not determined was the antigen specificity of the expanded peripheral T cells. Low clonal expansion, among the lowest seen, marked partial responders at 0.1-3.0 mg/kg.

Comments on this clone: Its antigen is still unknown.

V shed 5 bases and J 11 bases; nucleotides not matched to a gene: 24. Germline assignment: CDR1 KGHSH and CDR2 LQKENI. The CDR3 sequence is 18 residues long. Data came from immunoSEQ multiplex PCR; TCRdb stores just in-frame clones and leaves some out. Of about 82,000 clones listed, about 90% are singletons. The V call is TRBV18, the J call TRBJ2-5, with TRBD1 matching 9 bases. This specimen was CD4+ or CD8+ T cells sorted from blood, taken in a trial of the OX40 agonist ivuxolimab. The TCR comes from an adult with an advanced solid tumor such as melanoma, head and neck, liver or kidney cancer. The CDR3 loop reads CASSIQGTGTGARREQYF. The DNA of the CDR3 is TGTGCCAGCTCAATACAAGGGACAGGGACGGGGGCTAGGAGGGAGCAGTACTTC.